This TCR beta chain was retrieved from a study of T cells after yellow fever vaccination. As for this clonotype: Antigen: not known.

Broader study findings: Clonotypes appearing in both CD4 and CD8 compartments existed, and their share was small. The study found a weaker secondary response that peaked faster, day 5 versus 15. A large majority of primary-vaccination clones showed up again after the booster (96% CD4, 75% to 90% CD8).

The ends lost 4 bases at V and 3 bases at J; junction bases unmatched: 7. The CDR3 sequence is 15 residues long. The germline V gene encodes CDR1 MNHEY and CDR2 SVGAGI. TCRdb reprocessed the 5' RACE reads with MiXCR, giving one entry per CDR3 protein. The sample gives more than 350,000 distinct CDR3 sequences, under 14% of which show up once; roughly 18% is in the top ten. Sequenced here: PBMCs, sampled on the day of the first yellow fever vaccination. V gene TRBV6-5 combines with J gene TRBJ1-1, with 8 bases lining up with TRBD1. This TCR was sampled from a man between 18 and 35 years old who received the YFV17D yellow fever vaccine. This CDR3 reads CASSSFQGAYTEAFF. The CDR3 region has the DNA TGTGCCAGCAGTTCCTTCCAGGGGGCTTACACTGAAGCTTTCTTT.